Listed here are 2 T cell receptor beta chains from one sample, sequenced in a study of cytomegalovirus exposure and HLA in healthy donors. PCR employed 60 Vbeta and 13 Jbeta primers. Sequencing was performed with immunoSEQ multiplex PCR; in TCRdb, only in-frame clones are kept and a portion is missing. The sample includes around 180,000 clones, roughly 80% of them seen just once. Sequenced: PBMCs. These receptors were obtained from a male donor in good health and CMV-seronegative.

V and J are TRBV6-6 and TRBJ2-5, with TRBD1 identical over 7 bases. The assigned J gene may be wrong: the sequence end matches TRBJ2-7 better. The germline gives CDR1 MNHNY, CDR2 SVGAGI (reference sequence). The CDR3 extends over 12 amino acids. The CDR3 DNA sequence: TGTGCCAGCAGCGACAGGGCTCGCGAGCAGTACTTC. This codes for CASSDRAREQYF.

The chain recombines TRBV5-1 with TRBJ2-7; TRBD1 aligns across 8 bases. V shed 4 bases, J shed 3 bases, and the junction held 9 bases outside the gene matches. The CDR3 totals 15 residues. Germline CDR1 and CDR2: SGHRS and YFSETQ. The CDR3 loop reads CASSRDGQGNYEQYF. DNA of the CDR3: TGCGCCAGCAGCAGGGACGGACAGGGCAACTACGAGCAGTACTTC.